A selection of T cell receptor beta chains follows, all from one sample in a study of cytomegalovirus exposure and HLA in healthy donors. Sequencing was performed with immunoSEQ multiplex PCR; in TCRdb, only in-frame clones are kept and a portion is missing. The data contain over 50,000 clones, 65% to 80% of them singletons. Sequencing was done on a sample of PBMCs. The source is a middle-aged man in good health and CMV-seropositive. CDR3s include the opening cysteine and the closing phenylalanine or tryptophan. The D gene is left open where the match is weak. Clone size is given for some rows only: seen once, a few or many times, or a class if the clone is expanded.

>TRBV28|.|.|TRBJ1-5
TGTGCCAGCAGTTTAGGGGGGTTGTCCAATCAGCCCCAGCATTTT
CASSLGGLSNQPQHF
>TRBV6-1|.|TRBD1|TRBJ2-7
TGTGCCAGCAGTACACAGGGGGCACCATTGTACGAGCAGTACTTC
CASSTQGAPLYEQYF
>TRBV13|.|TRBD2|TRBJ2-1
TGTGCCAGCAGCCCGGGACTAGCGGTCGACAATGAGCAGTTCTTC
CASSPGLAVDNEQFF
>TRBV9|few|TRBD1|TRBJ2-7
TGTGCCAGCAGCGTGGACGGGACAGACTCCTACGAGCAGTACTTC
CASSVDGTDSYEQYF
>TRBV9|.|TRBD2|TRBJ2-7
TGTGCCAGCAGCCCCACTAGCGGGAGCTTCCACGAGCAGTACTTC
CASSPTSGSFHEQYF
>TRBV6-5|many|.|TRBJ2-7
TGTGCCAGCAGTTTCGCCAGCTCCTACGAGCAGTACTTC
CASSFASSYEQYF
>TRBV5-6|once|.|TRBJ2-5
TGTGCCAGCAGGGGAGCTAAACTAGGGACCCAGTACTTC
CASRGAKLGTQYF
>TRBV6-1|.|.|TRBJ1-3
TGTGCCAGCAGGCCCAGCTCTGGAAACACCATATATTTT
CASRPSSGNTIYF
>TRBV7-2|few|.|TRBJ2-1
TGTGCCAGCAGCCCTCACATGGAGCAGTTCTTC
CASSPHMEQFF
>TRBV18|.|.|TRBJ2-6
TGTGCCAGCTCACCGCCCGGGGGGGCCAACGTCCTGACTTTC
CASSPPGGANVLTF
>TRBV10-1|few|TRBD2|TRBJ2-7
TGCGCCAGTAGGCCAGGGACGGGAGGCGAGGAGCAGTACTTC
CASRPGTGGEEQYF
>TRBV7-9|few|TRBD1|TRBJ2-3
TGTGCCAGCAGCTTAAGGAGTAGGACAGGGCGGCTGCTGGATACGCAGTATTTT
CASSLRSRTGRLLDTQYF
>TRBV6-5|.|TRBD2|TRBJ2-5
TGTGCCAGCAGTGGACTAGCGGGGGGGCAAGAGACCCAGTACTTC
CASSGLAGGQETQYF
>TRBV5-6|few|TRBD1|TRBJ2-7
TGTGCCAGCAGCTTCGGGACAGGACCCTACGAGCAGTACTTC
CASSFGTGPYEQYF
>TRBV9|once|TRBD1|TRBJ2-2
TGTGCCAGCAGCGTAGAATCCAGGGGGCGGGGCGGGGAGCTGTTTTTT
CASSVESRGRGGELFF
>TRBV6-5|once|.|TRBJ2-7
TGTGCCAGCAGGCGGGACGGAACCTACGAGCAGTACTTC
CASRRDGTYEQYF
>TRBV5-1|.|TRBD1|TRBJ1-2
TGCGCCAGCAGCTTGAGATCCGGGACAGGGGGCTGGTCTGACTATGGCTACACCTTC
CASSLRSGTGGWSDYGYTF
>TRBV5-1|.|TRBD1|TRBJ2-2
TGCGCCAGCAGTCCACAGGGGACGAACACCGGGGAGCTGTTTTTT
CASSPQGTNTGELFF
>TRBV6-5|once|.|TRBJ2-3
TGTGCCAGCAGTTACTCGACGGGAGTGGGGGATACGCAGTATTTT
CASSYSTGVGDTQYF
>TRBV28|.|.|TRBJ2-7
TGTGCCAGCAGCTTTCCTTCGACAGAAGAGCAGTACTTC
CASSFPSTEEQYF
>TRBV6-1|few|TRBD1|TRBJ2-3
TGTGCCAGCAGTGGGACAGGGGGCACAGATACGCAGTATTTT
CASSGTGGTDTQYF
>TRBV5-6|.|.|TRBJ1-2
TGTGCCAGCAGCTTTGGGGGCACCTATGGCTACACCTTC
CASSFGGTYGYTF